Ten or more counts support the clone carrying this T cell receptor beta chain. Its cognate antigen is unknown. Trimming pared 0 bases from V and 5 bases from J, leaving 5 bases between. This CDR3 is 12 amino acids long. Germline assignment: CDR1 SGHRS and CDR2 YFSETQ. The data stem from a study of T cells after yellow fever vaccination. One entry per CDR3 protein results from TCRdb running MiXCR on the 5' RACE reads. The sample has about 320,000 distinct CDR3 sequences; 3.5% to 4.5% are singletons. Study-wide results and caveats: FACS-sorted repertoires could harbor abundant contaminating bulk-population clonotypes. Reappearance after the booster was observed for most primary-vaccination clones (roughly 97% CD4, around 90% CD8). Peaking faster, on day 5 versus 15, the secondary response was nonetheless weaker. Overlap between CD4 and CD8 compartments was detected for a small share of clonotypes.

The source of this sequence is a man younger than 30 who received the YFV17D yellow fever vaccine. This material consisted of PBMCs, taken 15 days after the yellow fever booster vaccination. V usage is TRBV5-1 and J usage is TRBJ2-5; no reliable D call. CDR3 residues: CASSLDWETQYF. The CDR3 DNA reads TGCGCCAGCAGCTTGGATTGGGAGACCCAGTACTTC.